Listed below are T cell receptor beta chains from one sample, sequenced in a study of Tregs in tolerant kidney transplant recipients. Measured with immunoSEQ multiplex PCR; TCRdb has only the in-frame clones, and not every one. In the table there are fewer than 70,000 clones, around four fifths of which are singletons. The source material was CD4+ T cells from blood. The receptors here all came from a human donor in good health. Each CDR3 is given with its conserved first and last residue. The order of the fields is CDR3 protein, CDR3 DNA, clone size, J gene, V gene, D gene. A D gene is named only where the DNA matches it firmly. Clone size is given for some rows only: seen once, a few or many times, or a class if the clone is expanded.

CDR3: CASSLGGQGAYEQYF
DNA: TGTGCCAGCAGCTTGGGGGGACAGGGGGCCTACGAGCAGTACTTC
size: -
J: TRBJ2-7
V: TRBV5-4
D: TRBD1

CDR3: CASSPTVPGGPNTGELFF
DNA: TGTGCCAGCTCTCCAACGGTGCCCGGGGGTCCCAACACCGGGGAGCTGTTTTTT
size: -
J: TRBJ2-2
V: TRBV18
D: -

CDR3: CASSQGRGNTGELFF
DNA: TGTGCCAGCAGCCAAGGAAGGGGGAACACCGGGGAGCTGTTTTTT
size: -
J: TRBJ2-2
V: TRBV4-2
D: -

CDR3: CASSSSGTAVNTEAFF
DNA: TGTGCCAGCAGTTCCTCCGGGACGGCGGTGAACACTGAAGCTTTCTTT
size: -
J: TRBJ1-1
V: TRBV6-5
D: -

CDR3: CASSLANRNTEAFF
DNA: TGTGCCAGCAGCTTAGCAAATAGGAACACTGAAGCTTTCTTT
size: -
J: TRBJ1-1
V: TRBV11-1
D: -

CDR3: CASSLAGAEGNTIYF
DNA: TGTGCCAGCAGCTTGGCGGGCGCCGAGGGAAACACCATATATTTT
size: -
J: TRBJ1-3
V: TRBV5-4
D: -

CDR3: CASSLYVRDTQYF
DNA: TGTGCCAGCAGCTTATATGTTAGAGATACGCAGTATTTT
size: few
J: TRBJ2-3
V: TRBV11-2
D: -

CDR3: CASMTVPRELFF
DNA: TGTGCCAGTATGACCGTCCCACGGGAGCTGTTTTTT
size: few
J: TRBJ2-2
V: TRBV19
D: -

CDR3: CASSQESTGGYEQYF
DNA: TGCGCCAGCAGCCAAGAATCAACAGGGGGGTACGAGCAGTACTTC
size: -
J: TRBJ2-7
V: TRBV4-1
D: TRBD1

CDR3: CASSQAGTGGVGYTF
DNA: TGTGCCAGCAGCCAGGCCGGGACAGGGGGCGTTGGCTACACCTTC
size: -
J: TRBJ1-2
V: TRBV14
D: TRBD1

CDR3: CASSLGGLGKNTEAFF
DNA: TGTGCCAGCAGCTTAGGAGGTCTGGGAAAGAACACTGAAGCTTTCTTT
size: -
J: TRBJ1-1
V: TRBV11-3
D: -

CDR3: CATTPVAHNYGYTF
DNA: TGTGCCACCACCCCGGTGGCACATAACTATGGCTACACCTTC
size: once
J: TRBJ1-2
V: TRBV10-3
D: -

CDR3: CASRKPAGGVYGYTF
DNA: TGTGCCAGCAGGAAGCCGGCAGGGGGGGTGTATGGCTACACCTTC
size: -
J: TRBJ1-2
V: TRBV11-2
D: TRBD1

CDR3: CASRLLGLAGGDTQYF
DNA: TGTGCCAGCAGGCTCCTTGGACTAGCGGGAGGAGATACGCAGTATTTT
size: -
J: TRBJ2-3
V: TRBV2
D: TRBD2

CDR3: CASSGPYEQYF
DNA: TGCGCCAGCTCCGGACCCTACGAGCAGTACTTC
size: -
J: TRBJ2-7
V: TRBV4-3
D: -

CDR3: CASSDVPGQGIHEQYF
DNA: TGTGCCAGCAGCGACGTCCCGGGACAGGGGATCCACGAGCAGTACTTC
size: -
J: TRBJ2-7
V: TRBV7-9
D: TRBD1

CDR3: CASSPTGAETQYF
DNA: TGCGCCAGCAGCCCCACGGGCGCAGAGACCCAGTACTTC
size: -
J: TRBJ2-5
V: TRBV5-1
D: -

CDR3: CASSLPPFYEQYF
DNA: TGTGCCAGCAGCTTACCTCCGTTCTACGAGCAGTACTTC
size: once
J: TRBJ2-7
V: TRBV7-2
D: -

CDR3: CASSFGQTGVAFF
DNA: TGTGCCAGCAGTTTCGGACAGACTGGTGTGGCTTTCTTT
size: -
J: TRBJ1-1
V: TRBV6-5
D: -

CDR3: CASSKGLAGGSEEQYF
DNA: TGTGCCAGCAGCAAGGGACTAGCGGGAGGATCAGAAGAGCAGTACTTC
size: -
J: TRBJ2-7
V: TRBV11-1
D: TRBD2

CDR3: CASTSRRNTEAFF
DNA: TGTGCCAGTACCAGTCGGCGGAACACTGAAGCTTTCTTT
size: -
J: TRBJ1-1
V: TRBV19
D: -

CDR3: CASSYDTNRLAGTDTQYF
DNA: TGCGCCAGCAGCTATGACACAAACCGACTAGCGGGCACAGATACGCAGTATTTT
size: -
J: TRBJ2-3
V: TRBV5-1
D: TRBD2

CDR3: CASGDRGHEQYF
DNA: TGTGCCAGCGGGGACAGGGGACACGAGCAGTACTTC
size: -
J: TRBJ2-7
V: TRBV19
D: TRBD1

CDR3: CASSQTNEQYF
DNA: TGTGCCAGCAGTCAGACAAACGAGCAGTACTTC
size: -
J: TRBJ2-7
V: TRBV7-8
D: -

CDR3: CASSYSSGVGSKTQYF
DNA: TGTGCCAGCAGTTACTCGAGCGGTGTCGGGAGTAAGACCCAGTACTTC
size: -
J: TRBJ2-5
V: TRBV6-6
D: -

CDR3: CASSPLGGFTEAFF
DNA: TGTGCCAGCAGCCCACTCGGGGGGTTCACTGAAGCTTTCTTT
size: -
J: TRBJ1-1
V: TRBV27
D: -

CDR3: CASSLSYSGSYEQYF
DNA: TGTGCCAGCAGCTTATCATACAGCGGCTCCTACGAGCAGTACTTC
size: -
J: TRBJ2-7
V: TRBV11-1
D: -

CDR3: CASSLLGRGLAGELFF
DNA: TGTGCCAGCAGTTTATTAGGCAGGGGCCTCGCCGGGGAGCTGTTTTTT
size: -
J: TRBJ2-2
V: TRBV27
D: -

CDR3: CASSLGGGPDEQFF
DNA: TGTGCCAGCAGCTTGGGCGGGGGGCCCGATGAGCAGTTCTTC
size: once
J: TRBJ2-1
V: TRBV11-1
D: TRBD2

CDR3: CASRAGVGTGELFF
DNA: TGTGCCAGCAGAGCGGGAGTAGGTACCGGGGAGCTGTTTTTT
size: -
J: TRBJ2-2
V: TRBV6-6
D: TRBD2

CDR3: CASSLLGYEQYF
DNA: TGTGCCAGCAGCTTACTAGGATACGAGCAGTACTTC
size: -
J: TRBJ2-7
V: TRBV11-3
D: -

CDR3: CASSDPLRIWREGNEQFF
DNA: TGTGCCAGCAGCGACCCCCTTCGTATTTGGCGGGAGGGGAATGAGCAGTTCTTC
size: -
J: TRBJ2-1
V: TRBV7-2
D: TRBD2

CDR3: CASSRGSSYEQYF
DNA: TGTGCCAGCAGCCGGGGGAGCTCCTACGAGCAGTACTTC
size: -
J: TRBJ2-7
V: TRBV11-2
D: -

CDR3: CASSLVSSHGYTF
DNA: TGTGCCAGCAGCTTAGTTTCTAGTCATGGCTACACCTTC
size: -
J: TRBJ1-2
V: TRBV7-9
D: -

CDR3: CASSAGDLGATIYF
DNA: TGTGCCAGCAGCGCCGGGGACTTGGGGGCCACCATATATTTT
size: -
J: TRBJ1-3
V: TRBV5-6
D: -

CDR3: CASRFRTGSGNTIYF
DNA: TGTGCCAGCAGGTTCAGGACAGGCTCTGGAAACACCATATATTTT
size: -
J: TRBJ1-3
V: TRBV6-1
D: TRBD1

CDR3: CSTRSGQGVEETQYF
DNA: TGCAGCACAAGGTCGGGACAGGGGGTGGAGGAGACCCAGTACTTC
size: -
J: TRBJ2-5
V: TRBV29-1
D: TRBD1

CDR3: CAWSVLAAGMNNNQPQHF
DNA: TGTGCCTGGAGTGTTTTAGCGGCAGGGATGAATAACAATCAGCCCCAGCATTTT
size: -
J: TRBJ1-5
V: TRBV30
D: -

CDR3: CASSFNAGGKETQYF
DNA: TGTGCCAGCAGCTTCAATGCAGGGGGGAAAGAGACCCAGTACTTC
size: -
J: TRBJ2-5
V: TRBV9
D: -

CDR3: CAWKMTGYNEQFF
DNA: TGTGCCTGGAAGATGACAGGCTACAATGAGCAGTTCTTC
size: -
J: TRBJ2-1
V: TRBV30
D: -

CDR3: CAITPGGDGYTF
DNA: TGTGCCATCACCCCGGGGGGCGATGGCTACACCTTC
size: -
J: TRBJ1-2
V: TRBV10-3
D: -

CDR3: CASSLARWGGWETDTQYF
DNA: TGTGCCAGCAGCTTAGCGAGGTGGGGGGGTTGGGAAACAGATACGCAGTATTTT
size: -
J: TRBJ2-3
V: TRBV7-2
D: TRBD2

CDR3: CASRAYSPTVDYGYTF
DNA: TGTGCCAGCAGAGCTTATTCTCCTACTGTAGACTATGGCTACACCTTC
size: -
J: TRBJ1-2
V: TRBV7-9
D: -

CDR3: CSGGEGNIQYF
DNA: TGCAGCGGGGGGGAGGGAAACATTCAGTACTTC
size: once
J: TRBJ2-4
V: TRBV29-1
D: TRBD2

CDR3: CASSYSVDAGRTQYF
DNA: TGTGCCAGCAGTTACTCGGTCGACGCCGGCCGTACGCAGTATTTT
size: -
J: TRBJ2-3
V: TRBV6-5
D: -